This entry features one T cell receptor (beta chain) sequence. The CDR3 is made up of 14 amino acids. Trimming pared 4 bases from V and 3 bases from J, leaving 13 bases between. Germline V gene sequence: CDR1 SGHTS, CDR2 YDEGEE. Repertoires were generated with immunoSEQ multiplex PCR, while TCRdb's copy carries only in-frame clones and drops some. The table includes 130,000 to 150,000 clones, approximately 88% detected once. This specimen comes from a study of blood T cell repertoires in COVID-19. Background on the study: COVID-19 samples, acute and convalescent, were from the United States, Italy and Spain.

The chain combines TRBV5-8 with TRBJ1-1; D is uncertain. The sample taken for sequencing was peripheral blood. This TCR came from a human donor in a cohort sampled during active COVID-19. The CDR3 nucleotides are TGTGCCAGCAGCCCTTGGCCGCCCGACACTGAAGCTTTCTTT. Translating it yields CASSPWPPDTEAFF.